The 19 T cell receptor beta chains below come from one sample, sequenced in a study of CD8 T cells in Susac syndrome. Reverse transcription used roughly 0.45 to 1 ug RNA and random hexamers. TCRdb ran MiXCR on the immunoSEQ multiplex PCR reads and lists one entry per CDR3 protein. The sample records under 200,000 distinct CDR3 sequences, 91% being singletons. Input material: CD4+ T cells from PBMCs. These receptors were taken from a human donor with Susac syndrome.

This clonotype has just one count. V gene TRBV30 combines with J gene TRBJ1-1; TRBD1 is a possible D gene (6 bases). Germline V gene data show CDR1 as GTSNPN and CDR2 as SVGIG (reference sequence). V was trimmed by 7 bases and J by 4 bases, leaving 13 bases between them. This CDR3 region has 12 residues. The CDR3 DNA is TGTGCCTCAGGACAGTTTTTCACTGAAGCTTTCTTT. Translated, it gives CASGQFFTEAFF.

V is TRBV12-3 or TRBV12-4 and J is TRBJ2-1, with TRBD2 as a possible D gene (7 bases). The CDR3 runs 14 residues. V gave up 0 bases and J gave up 9 bases, with 12 bases separating them. The DNA of the CDR3 is TGTGCCAGCAGTTTAGCGGGGGGGCCAAGTGAGCAGTTCTTC. Translation: CASSLAGGPSEQFF.

This chain links TRBV19 with TRBJ1-2; 9 positions agree with TRBD1. CDR3 size: 15 residues. Germline CDR1 LNHDA, CDR2 SQIVND (reference sequence). V was pared by 4 bases and J by 7 bases, with 10 bases of the junction left unmatched. CDR3 sequence reads: CASSREPGQGFGYTF. The CDR3 bases are TGTGCCAGTAGTAGGGAGCCGGGACAGGGTTTTGGCTACACCTTC.

V gene TRBV19 combines with J gene TRBJ1-1; unclear D gene. The CDR3 runs 16 residues. Trimming removed 5 bases from V and 0 bases from J, with 16 bases in between. Per germline, CDR1 LNHDA and CDR2 SQIVND (reference sequence). The CDR3 loop is CASSPRAADLNTEAFF. Here the CDR3 DNA reads TGTGCCAGTAGTCCTCGGGCCGCCGACCTGAACACTGAAGCTTTCTTT. Based on the CDR3 plus reference TRBV19 and TRBJ1-1, the full variable domain is DGGITQSPKYLFRKEGQNVTLSCEQNLNHDAMYWYRQDPGQGLRLIYYSQIVNDFQKGDIAEGYSVSREKKESFPLTVTSAQKNPTAFYLCASSPRAADLNTEAFFGQGTRLTVV.

This clonotype was counted a single time. The V gene is TRBV20-1, the J gene TRBJ2-3, with D perhaps matching TRBD2 (6 bases). The CDR3 totals 14 residues. V was trimmed by 4 bases and J by 1 base, leaving 12 bases between them. From germline, CDR1 is DFQATT and CDR2 SNEGSKA (reference sequence). The CDR3 nucleotides read TGCAGTGCTAATCCGACTAGGGGCACAGATACGCAGTATTTT. Translation gives CSANPTRGTDTQYF.

The chain recombines TRBV5-6 with TRBJ2-1; 7 nucleotides align to TRBD2. This CDR3 contains 14 residues. J was trimmed by 8 bases and V by 1 base; bases with no gene match: 6. Germline V CDR1 and CDR2: SGHDT, YYEEEE. CDR3 region: CASSLIGTTDEQFF. The DNA for the CDR3 is TGTGCCAGCAGCTTGATAGGGACTACGGATGAGCAGTTCTTC.

The rearrangement links TRBV7-9 to TRBJ2-1; 8 bases map to TRBD1. Unmatched junction bases numbered 5, after V lost 3 bases and J lost 7 bases. Germline CDR1 reads SEHNR; CDR2 reads FQNEAQ (reference sequence). CDR3 length: 14 amino acids. This CDR3 is CASSLQGAPNEQFF. In DNA, the CDR3 is TGTGCCAGCAGCTTGCAGGGGGCTCCTAATGAGCAGTTCTTC.

The rearrangement links TRBV19 to TRBJ1-2, with D perhaps TRBD1 (6 bases). This CDR3 is 13 amino acids long. V was clipped by 5 bases and J by 2 bases, with 9 bases between them. Looked up from germline, CDR1 is LNHDA and CDR2 is SQIVND (reference sequence). CDR3 nucleotides: TGTGCCAGTAGTTATCAGGGGAACTATGGCTACACCTTC. Translating gives CASSYQGNYGYTF.

V gene TRBV10-3 combines with J gene TRBJ2-3; the match to TRBD2 covers 13 bases. Germline CDR1 and CDR2: ENHRY and SYGVKD. V was clipped by 5 bases and J by 2 bases; unmatched bases: 4. This CDR3 comprises 16 residues. The CDR3: CAISWTSGSPTDTQYF. The CDR3 coding sequence is TGTGCCATCAGTTGGACTAGCGGGAGCCCCACAGATACGCAGTATTTT.

The V and J genes are TRBV27 and TRBJ2-1; weak D call: TRBD2 (6 bases). V was trimmed by 5 bases and J by 0 bases, leaving 26 bases between them. The CDR3 runs to 20 residues. Germline loops: CDR1 MNHEY, CDR2 SMNVEV (reference sequence). CDR3 nucleotide sequence: TGTGCCAGCAGTCACAACCCTCGAGCGGGTATATATAGCTCCTACAATGAGCAGTTCTTC. Its protein product is CASSHNPRAGIYSSYNEQFF.

Concerning this clonotype: A read error may account for a junction end that differs from germline. The V and J genes are TRBV7-7 and TRBJ2-1; TRBD2 matches at 10 bases. The CDR3 runs to 16 residues. The germline gives CDR1 SSHAT, CDR2 FNYEAQ (reference sequence). CDR3 sequence (DNA): TGTGCTAGCAGCCCAAGCGGGGGGGCGACTCTCCATGAGCAGTTCTTC. Amino acid sequence: CASSPSGGATLHEQFF.

The V call is TRBV5-1, the J call TRBJ2-1; 9 bases are shared with TRBD2. In germline, CDR1 is SGHRS, CDR2 YFSETQ. The V segment lost 4 bases and the J segment 4 bases; nucleotides outside the gene matches: 9. CDR3 length: 16 residues. This CDR3 reads CASSPLGAGGYNEQFF. For the CDR3, the DNA is TGCGCCAGCAGCCCCCTGGGAGCGGGGGGATACAATGAGCAGTTCTTC. The variable domain in full, with the rest retrieved from reference TRBV5-1 and TRBJ2-1, is KAGVTQTPRYLIKTRGQQVTLSCSPISGHRSVSWYQQTPGQGLQFLFEYFSETQRNKGNFPGRFSGRQFSNSRSEMNVSTLELGDSALYLCASSPLGAGGYNEQFFGPGTRLTVL.

The gene calls are TRBV6-5 and TRBJ1-2; D may be TRBD1 (5 bases). The CDR3 extends over 13 amino acids. V was clipped by 5 bases and J by 4 bases, with 11 bases between them. Germline lookup yields CDR1 MNHEY and CDR2 SVGAGI. CDR3 coding DNA: TGTGCCAGCAGTCGCAGGGAAACCTATGGCTACACCTTC. This translates into CASSRRETYGYTF.

The chain combines TRBV6-1 with TRBJ2-5, with TRBD2 identical over 11 bases. The trim removed 5 bases at V and 2 bases at J, leaving 7 bases unmatched. CDR1 is MNHNS, CDR2 SASEGT, per germline. CDR3 length equals 16 residues. This CDR3 reads CASSKSGTSGQETQYF. As DNA, the CDR3 is TGTGCCAGCAGTAAATCCGGGACTAGCGGACAAGAGACCCAGTACTTC.

This chain uses TRBV6-2 or TRBV6-3 with TRBJ1-2; a possible D gene is TRBD1 (6 bases). Germline V CDR1 and CDR2: MNHEY, SVGEGT. The CDR3 consists of 13 residues. The V end was cut by 3 bases, the J end by 6 bases, with 11 bases between. CDR3 loop: CASSYGRGHGYTF. CDR3 coding DNA: TGTGCCAGCAGTTATGGCAGGGGACATGGCTACACCTTC.

The chain uses TRBV25-1 and TRBJ1-5; no reliable D call. With 5 bases removed from V and 0 bases from J, the gap between germline ends came to 11 bases. Per germline, CDR1 MGHDK and CDR2 SYGVNS. This CDR3 is built from 15 residues. DNA for the CDR3: TGTGCCAGCAGTCAGACCGGGATTAGCAATCAGCCCCAGCATTTT. Its protein product is CASSQTGISNQPQHF.

This clonotype was picked up one time. The chain carries TRBV5-4 and TRBJ2-6; D tentatively reads TRBD1 or TRBD2 (5 bases each). CDR3 length equals 14 residues. The ends were cut back, 4 bases at V and 8 bases at J, with 13 bases in the middle. The germline V gene encodes CDR1 SGHNT and CDR2 YYREEE (reference sequence). The CDR3 loop is CASSITWDPNVLTF. DNA for the CDR3: TGTGCCAGCAGCATAACCTGGGACCCCAACGTCCTGACTTTC.

The chain couples TRBV6-5 to TRBJ1-4, with TRBD1 as a possible D gene (6 bases). CDR1 and CDR2 from the germline V gene are MNHEY and SVGAGI. The V end was cut by 6 bases, the J end by 7 bases, with 15 bases between. The CDR3 has 14 residues. The CDR3 here is CASRRGVAFEKLFF. CDR3 nucleotides: TGTGCCAGCAGGAGGGGGGTAGCTTTTGAAAAACTGTTTTTT.

This clonotype was observed a handful of times. The chain is built from TRBV20-1 and TRBJ2-7; 11 positions match TRBD2. Germline CDR1 is DFQATT and CDR2 is SNEGSKA (reference sequence). This CDR3 is built from 15 residues. The junction had 7 bases not matched to a gene; V was cut back by 4 bases and J by 2 bases. This chain's CDR3 is CSAISGGADPYEQYF. The DNA of the CDR3 is TGCAGTGCTATTAGCGGGGGGGCCGACCCCTACGAGCAGTACTTC.